The next 3 T cell receptor beta chains were all read from a single sample in a study of technical replicates of blood from a few donors (dated by TCRdb to 2015 to 2018). Library construction relied on the immunoSEQ multiplex PCR assay. Sourced from immuneACCESS, this table was stored by TCRdb with only in-frame sequences that have V and J called. A share of the clones is absent; for the studies checked, an unresolved V gene accounts for under half, and the remainder has no known explanation. The sample contains about 48,000 clones, around nine tenths of them found a single time. 3.5% to 4.5% of the sample goes to the ten largest clones. What was sequenced was PBMCs. Receptors originate from a human donor in good health. Some clones in this sample may be carry-over from other donors' samples.

The rearrangement links TRBV19 to TRBJ2-7; TRBD1 matches 8 bases. V dropped 0 bases and J dropped 10; count of bases not matched to a gene: 8. This CDR3 is built from 14 residues. Germline-derived CDR1 and CDR2 are LNHDA and SQIVND (reference sequence). The CDR3 is CASSIDGQGRVQYF. Here the CDR3 DNA reads TGTGCCAGTAGTATAGACGGACAGGGAAGGGTTCAGTACTTC. The full variable domain, with the rest looked up from reference TRBV19 and TRBJ2-7, is DGGITQSPKYLFRKEGQNVTLSCEQNLNHDAMYWYRQDPGQGLRLIYYSQIVNDFQKGDIAEGYSVSREKKESFPLTVTSAQKNPTAFYLCASSIDGQGRVQYFGPGTRLTVT.

This rearrangement joins TRBV19 to TRBJ2-3, with D possibly being TRBD1 (5 bases). Germline lookup yields CDR1 LNHDA and CDR2 SQIVND (reference sequence). CDR3 length: 15 residues. V lost 1 base and J 1 base, leaving 9 bases between the germline ends. The CDR3 protein is CASSIGQPRTDTQYF. CDR3 nucleotides: TGTGCCAGTAGTATAGGACAGCCTCGCACAGATACGCAGTATTTT.

The CDR3: CAISGGARTEAFF. CDR3 bases: TGTGCCATCAGTGGCGGGGCGCGGACTGAAGCTTTCTTT. The chain has TRBV10-3 and TRBJ1-1; a weak D match, TRBD1 (5 bases). V was cut by 4 bases and J by 5 bases, with 11 bases left in between. CDR3 size: 13 residues. Germline V gene sequence: CDR1 ENHRY, CDR2 SYGVKD.